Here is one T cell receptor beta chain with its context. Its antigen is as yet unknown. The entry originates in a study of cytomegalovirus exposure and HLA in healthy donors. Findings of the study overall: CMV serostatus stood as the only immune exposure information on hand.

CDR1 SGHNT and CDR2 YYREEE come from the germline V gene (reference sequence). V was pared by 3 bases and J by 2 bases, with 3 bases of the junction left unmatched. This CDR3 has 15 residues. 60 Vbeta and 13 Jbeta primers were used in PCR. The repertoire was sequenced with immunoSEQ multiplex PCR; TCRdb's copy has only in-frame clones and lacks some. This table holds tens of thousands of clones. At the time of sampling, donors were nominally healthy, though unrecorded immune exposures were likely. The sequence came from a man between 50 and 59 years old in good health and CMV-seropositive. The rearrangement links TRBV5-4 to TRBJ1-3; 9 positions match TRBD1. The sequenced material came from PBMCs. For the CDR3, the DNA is TGTGCCAGCAGCTCCAACAGGGGGCCTGGAAACACCATATATTTT. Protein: CASSSNRGPGNTIYF.